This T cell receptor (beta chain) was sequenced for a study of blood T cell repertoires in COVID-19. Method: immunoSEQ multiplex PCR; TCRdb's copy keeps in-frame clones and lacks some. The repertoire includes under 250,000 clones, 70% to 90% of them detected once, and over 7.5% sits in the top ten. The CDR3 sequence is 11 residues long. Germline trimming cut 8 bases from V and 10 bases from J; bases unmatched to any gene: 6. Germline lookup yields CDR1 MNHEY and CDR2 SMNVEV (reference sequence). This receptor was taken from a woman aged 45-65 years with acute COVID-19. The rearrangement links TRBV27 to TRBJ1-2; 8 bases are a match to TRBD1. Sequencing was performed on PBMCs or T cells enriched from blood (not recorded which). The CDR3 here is CASQGQGVYTF. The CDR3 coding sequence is TGTGCCAGCCAAGGACAGGGAGTCTACACCTTC.